The present entry profiles one T cell receptor beta chain with its context. The assay was immunoSEQ multiplex PCR, and TCRdb's table has in-frame clones only and misses some. The table records around 11,000 clones, about four fifths of them present only once. This record comes from a study of early stage breast cancer tumors. The germline gives CDR1 SGHVS, CDR2 FNYEAQ. The CDR3 has 13 residues. J gave up 7 bases and V 10 bases, and 11 bases lay outside the gene matches. This receptor was obtained from a person aged 70 to 80 with breast cancer. Sequencing input: breast tumor tissue. This chain links TRBV7-6 with TRBJ1-1, with 8 bases aligning to TRBD1. In nucleotides, the CDR3 is TGTGCCACGACAGGGGCTGATGATATTGAAGCTTTCTTT. This codes for CATTGADDIEAFF.